This T cell receptor beta chain was obtained from a study of OX40 agonist ivuxolimab in advanced cancers. The wider study: Two patients with cutaneous melanoma and one with hepatocellular carcinoma, three in total, showed partial responses. The study, taken as a whole, reports: On average, CD8+ T cells showed a greater number of expanded clones than CD4+.

As regards this clone: The antigen is unknown.

V was pared by 7 bases and J by 9 bases, with 13 bases of the junction left unmatched. This CDR3 region has 15 residues. The germline V gene has CDR1 LNHDA and CDR2 SQIVND (reference sequence). The assay was immunoSEQ multiplex PCR, and TCRdb's table has in-frame clones only and misses some. The table includes about 52,000 clones, roughly 94% detected once. The sequence derives from an adult with an advanced solid tumor such as melanoma, head and neck, liver or kidney cancer. This chain joins TRBV19 and TRBJ2-2; 8 bases match TRBD1. The sequences come from CD4+ or CD8+ T cells sorted from blood, collected in a trial of the OX40 agonist ivuxolimab. In DNA form, the CDR3 reads TGTGCCAGTACCGCTACTGGACAGGGTTGGAGGGAGCTGTTTTTT. Translated: CASTATGQGWRELFF.